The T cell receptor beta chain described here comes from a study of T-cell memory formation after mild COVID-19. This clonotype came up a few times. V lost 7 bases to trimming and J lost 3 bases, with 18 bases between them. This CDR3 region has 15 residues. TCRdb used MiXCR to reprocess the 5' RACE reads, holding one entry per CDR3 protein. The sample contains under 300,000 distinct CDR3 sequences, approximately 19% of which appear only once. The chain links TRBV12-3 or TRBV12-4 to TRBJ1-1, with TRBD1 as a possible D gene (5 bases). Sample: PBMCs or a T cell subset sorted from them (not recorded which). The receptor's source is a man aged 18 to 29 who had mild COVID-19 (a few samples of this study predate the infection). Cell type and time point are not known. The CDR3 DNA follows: TGTGCCAGCAAACCTCCGGGAGGGGACTACACTGAAGCTTTCTTT. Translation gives CASKPPGGDYTEAFF.